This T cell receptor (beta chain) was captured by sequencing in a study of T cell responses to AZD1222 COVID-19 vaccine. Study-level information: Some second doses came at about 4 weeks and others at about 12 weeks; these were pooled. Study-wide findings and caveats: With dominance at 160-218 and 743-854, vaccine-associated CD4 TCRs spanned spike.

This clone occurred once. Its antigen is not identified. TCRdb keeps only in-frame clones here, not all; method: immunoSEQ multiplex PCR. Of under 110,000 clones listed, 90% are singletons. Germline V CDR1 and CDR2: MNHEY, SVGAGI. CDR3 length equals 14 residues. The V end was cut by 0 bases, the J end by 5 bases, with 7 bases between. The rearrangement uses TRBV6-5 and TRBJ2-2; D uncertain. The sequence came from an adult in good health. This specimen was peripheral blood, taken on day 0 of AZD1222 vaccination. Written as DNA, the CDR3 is TGTGCCAGCAGTTACTCGAAACAGACCGGGGAGCTGTTTTTT. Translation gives CASSYSKQTGELFF.